The clone carrying this T cell receptor (beta chain) appeared a few times. What it binds is unknown. The J segment lost 4 bases and the V segment lost 0 bases, leaving 11 bases of the junction unmatched. The CDR3 has 17 amino acids. Germline assignment: CDR1 SGHRS and CDR2 YFSETQ. The study sampled blood at baseline, cycle 4 day 1, and cycle 7 day 1. Clones were read by immunoSEQ multiplex PCR, and TCRdb kept only the in-frame ones, dropping some. The sample has fewer than 100,000 clones, around 88% seen once; the top ten hold around 0.8%. The sample originates from a study of OX40 agonist ivuxolimab in advanced cancers. Turning to the study itself: Patients with prior anti-PD-1, anti-PD-L1 or anti-CTLA-4 therapy were eligible; 40% had some. Points from the study as a whole: Which antigen the expanded peripheral T cells recognized is unknown.

The rearrangement joins TRBV5-1 to TRBJ2-5; 8 positions match TRBD1. The source is an adult with an advanced solid tumor such as melanoma, head and neck, liver or kidney cancer. Material: CD4+ or CD8+ T cells sorted from blood, obtained in a trial of the OX40 agonist ivuxolimab. Here the CDR3 reads CASSLGTAGGVPETQYF. The CDR3 DNA reads as TGCGCCAGCAGCTTGGGGACCGCAGGGGGCGTTCCAGAGACCCAGTACTTC.